This T cell receptor beta chain was profiled in a study of shared clonotypes between healthy human individuals. Germline CDR1 SGHNT, CDR2 YENEEA. Trimming took 8 bases from V and 0 from J, leaving 25 bases between them. The CDR3 totals 18 residues. The data were produced by immunoSEQ multiplex PCR, yet TCRdb's version contains in-frame clones alone and is incomplete. The sample contains a few hundred thousand clones, roughly 87% of which appear only once. The rearrangement joins TRBV11-3 to TRBJ1-2, with a possible D match to TRBD1 (5 bases). Material for sequencing was memory CD8+ T cells sorted from blood. Subset denoted: CD45RO+ cells pooled with CCR7-negative TemRA cells. This receptor was identified in a man between 18 and 29 years old in good health. The CDR3 DNA reads TGTGCCAGCGGAACAGTAAAGACGCAGGGAAAGGCTAACTATGGCTACACCTTC. The encoded protein is CASGTVKTQGKANYGYTF.